This T cell receptor (beta chain) was captured by sequencing in a study of blood T cell repertoires in COVID-19. Participants were placed into cohorts based on the clinical history they reported. The CDR3 length is 12 residues. V gave up 8 bases and J gave up 2 bases, with 9 bases separating them. Germline CDR1 and CDR2: SNHLY and FYNNEI. Using immunoSEQ multiplex PCR, the repertoire was profiled, and TCRdb retains in-frame clones only, with some absent. The sample lists about 290,000 clones; roughly nine tenths were seen once. The sequenced sample was PBMCs or T cells enriched from blood (not recorded which). The rearrangement links TRBV2 to TRBJ1-1; D remains ambiguous. This TCR was recovered from a woman between 35 and 50 years old who had recovered from COVID-19. The CDR3 region is CASRGLNTEAFF. The CDR3, as DNA: TGTGCCAGCCGCGGACTAAACACTGAAGCTTTCTTT.